The 27 T cell receptor beta chains below come from one sample, sequenced in a study of T cell clonality in common variable immunodeficiency. The repertoire was sequenced with immunoSEQ multiplex PCR; TCRdb's copy has only in-frame clones and lacks some. The sample holds roughly 40,000 clones, and no clone turns up only once. Specimen: peripheral blood mononuclear cells. These receptors came from a person aged 18 to 70 in good health.

This clone has at least ten counts. Sequencing ends 3 residues short of the CDR3 end; the germline J gene provides the rest. The chain joins TRBV9 to TRBJ2-3; a weak D match, TRBD2 (5 bases). The CDR3 loop spans 15 amino acids. V dropped 0 bases and J dropped 0 bases, with 8 bases sitting between them. Germline CDR1 SGDLS, CDR2 YYNGEE. The CDR3 reads CASSVASRSTDTQYF. The DNA read from the CDR3 is TGTGCCAGCAGCGTAGCTAGCCGTAGCACAGATACG.

This clone was recorded many times. The read is 3 residues too short to cover the CDR3 end, so that end is filled in from the germline J gene. The J gene is TRBJ2-3, the V gene TRBV20-1; D uncertain. The CDR3 extends over 10 amino acids. The V gene's germline CDR1 is DFQATT and CDR2 SNEGSKA (reference sequence). The CDR3 here is CSTSTDTQYF. The DNA read from the CDR3 is TGCAGCACTAGCACAGATACG.

The sample holds many counts of this clone. The CDR3 is cut off 3 residues early in the read; its end comes from the germline J gene. The chain recombines TRBV19 with TRBJ1-2; 7 bases match TRBD1. From germline, CDR1 is LNHDA and CDR2 SQIVND (reference sequence). After removal of 4 bases from V and 2 bases from J, the junction contained 4 bases not matched to a gene. CDR3 length: 14 amino acids. Partial CDR3 DNA: TGTGCCAGTAGTAAGGGCAGGGGGAACTATGGC. Amino acid sequence: CASSKGRGNYG. The complete CDR3 reads CASSKGRGNYGYTF.

The CDR3 loop is CASSLSTYEQYF. Partial CDR3 DNA: TGTGCCAGCAGCTTGTCAACCTACGAG. The chain recombines TRBV11-1 with TRBJ2-7; no definite D call. The CDR3 is cut off 3 residues early in the read; its end comes from the germline J gene. Trimming left V 3 bases short and J 2 bases short, with 5 bases between. Germline loops: CDR1 SGHAT, CDR2 FQDESV (reference sequence). The CDR3 contains 12 residues.

This clone was seen ten or more times. Read coverage stops 3 residues before the CDR3 terminus; the germline J gene supplies the remainder. The V gene is TRBV20-1, the J gene TRBJ2-7; D assignment may be TRBD1 or TRBD2 (5 bases each). The CDR3 runs 15 residues. V lost 1 base and J lost 3, with 16 bases in between. CDR1 is DFQATT, CDR2 SNEGSKA, per germline (reference sequence). The part of the CDR3 DNA that was read is TGCAGTGCTAGAGTTTTCAGGGAGTGGGGCTACGAG. Protein product: CSARVFREWGYE. The entire CDR3 sequence reads CSARVFREWGYEQYF.

In the case of this clone: The CDR3 is cut off 3 residues early in the read; its end comes from the germline J gene. V gene TRBV7-8 combines with J gene TRBJ2-1, with TRBD2 matching 11 bases. J lost 9 bases, V lost 5 bases, and 18 bases had no gene match. The CDR3 length is 18 residues. Germline-derived CDR1 and CDR2 are SGHVS and FQNEAQ. CDR3 bases read: TGTGCCAGCAGCCCTAGACTAGCGGGGCTGGGCGACGAAGGTGAG. It codes for CASSPRLAGLGDEGE. The whole CDR3 region reads CASSPRLAGLGDEGEQFF.

The sample holds many counts of this clone. The CDR3 bases that were read are TGTGCCAGTAGTATCTTAGCGCGAGACACAGATACG. This gives the protein CASSILARDTDT. The whole CDR3 protein reads CASSILARDTDTQYF. This chain uses TRBV19 with TRBJ2-3, with a possible D match to TRBD2 (5 bases). Read sequence stops 3 residues before the CDR3 end, and the germline J gene provides the missing end. Trimming removed 3 bases at V and 2 bases at J, with 12 bases between. This CDR3 contains 15 residues. The germline CDR1 and CDR2 sequences are LNHDA and SQIVND (reference sequence).

This clone was seen many times. The CDR3 goes on 3 residues after the read ends, and that part is filled in from the germline J gene. The chain couples TRBV15 to TRBJ2-3; maybe TRBD1 (7 bases). Trimming pared 8 bases from V and 1 base from J, leaving 13 bases between. From germline, CDR1 is LNHNV and CDR2 YYDKDF (reference sequence). The CDR3 extends over 14 amino acids. This CDR3 reads CATGARGGTDTQYF. Partial CDR3 DNA: TGTGCCACCGGGGCCAGGGGGGGCACAGATACG.

This clone was observed many times. The read halts 3 residues ahead of the CDR3 end, with the missing end drawn from the germline J gene. The chain is built from TRBV20-1 and TRBJ2-1, with 8 nucleotides matching TRBD2. V trimming: 7 bases; J trimming: 0 bases; junction bases outside the gene matches: 5. The germline V gene encodes CDR1 DFQATT and CDR2 SNEGSKA (reference sequence). The CDR3 runs to 14 residues. CDR3 DNA, as far as it was read: TGCAGTGTAAAGCGGGAGAGCTCCTACAATGAG. It codes for CSVKRESSYNE. The whole CDR3 sequence reads CSVKRESSYNEQFF.

This clone was detected many times. The read gets to within 3 residues of the CDR3 end, and the germline J gene fills in the rest. The V and J genes are TRBV19 and TRBJ1-5; no clear D gene. The V gene's germline CDR1 is LNHDA and CDR2 SQIVND (reference sequence). Trimming pared 5 bases from V and 5 bases from J, leaving 10 bases between. The CDR3 extends over 13 amino acids. CDR3 loop: CASSSQADQPQHF. The covered CDR3 bases are TGTGCCAGTAGTTCCCAAGCCGATCAGCCC.

This clone was seen a handful of times. Read sequence stops 3 residues before the CDR3 end, and the germline J gene provides the missing end. The chain has TRBV7-2 and TRBJ2-5, with D perhaps TRBD1 (5 bases). Germline V gene data show CDR1 as SGHTA and CDR2 as FQGNSA. CDR3 length: 13 amino acids. The V gene lost 1 base and the J gene lost 3 bases, with 6 bases spanning the gap. The CDR3 protein is CASSLEGEETQYF. The covered CDR3 bases are TGTGCCAGCAGCTTAGAAGGGGAAGAGACC. Together with reference TRBV7-2 and TRBJ2-5, the CDR3 gives the full variable domain: GAGVSQSPSNKVTEKGKDVELRCDPISGHTALYWYRQSLGQGLEFLIYFQGNSAPDKSGLPSDRFSAERTGGSVSTLTIQRTQQEDSAVYLCASSLEGEETQYFGPGTRLLVL.

This clone was observed many times. The CDR3 end lies 3 residues beyond the end of the read and is filled in from the germline J gene. The rearrangement links TRBV20-1 to TRBJ2-6; TRBD1 matches 10 bases. The CDR3 totals 15 residues. V shed 3 bases, J shed 1 base, and the junction held 0 bases outside the gene matches. Per the germline V gene, CDR1 is DFQATT and CDR2 is SNEGSKA (reference sequence). The CDR3 DNA, read in part, is TGCAGTGCTAGGGACAGGGGGTCTGGGGCCAACGTC. Amino acids: CSARDRGSGANV. The entire CDR3 protein reads CSARDRGSGANVLTF.

The table lists this clone with many counts. The sequenced fragment ends 3 residues before the CDR3 boundary, so the rest is inferred from the germline J gene. This sequence joins TRBV10-1 and TRBJ1-4; maybe TRBD1 (5 bases). V was trimmed by 3 bases and J by 3 bases, leaving 11 bases between them. Germline CDR1 is WNHNN and CDR2 is SYGVQD (reference sequence). The CDR3 covers 15 residues. The chain's CDR3 is CASSEIQGANEKLFF. CDR3 DNA, as far as it was read: TGCGCCAGCAGTGAAATCCAGGGTGCTAATGAAAAA.

This clone was recorded many times. Coverage ceases 3 residues before the CDR3 finishes, and the germline J gene fills in the end. This chain connects TRBV20-1 to TRBJ2-3; maybe TRBD2 (5 bases). Germline V lookup: CDR1 DFQATT, CDR2 SNEGSKA (reference sequence). V was cut by 2 bases and J by 1 base, with 7 bases left in between. The CDR3 totals 13 residues. The DNA read from the CDR3 is TGCAGTGCTAGACTTAGCGGCACAGATACG. Translated: CSARLSGTDT. The whole CDR3 protein reads CSARLSGTDTQYF.

Of note for this clone: The read ends 3 residues early relative to the CDR3; the germline J gene fills the gap. V gene TRBV7-6 combines with J gene TRBJ2-5; 7 bases align to TRBD1. V was pared by 5 bases and J by 2 bases, with 11 bases of the junction left unmatched. The germline V gene has CDR1 SGHVS and CDR2 FNYEAQ. The CDR3 is 16 residues long. CDR3 sequence: CASSPTTGWEQETQYF. The CDR3 DNA, read in part, is TGTGCCAGCAGCCCAACGACAGGGTGGGAACAAGAGACC.

Only a few counts were recorded for this clone. The DNA ends 3 residues before the CDR3 does, and the rest of the CDR3 is filled in from the germline J gene. The chain employs TRBV7-9 and TRBJ1-1, with 7 nucleotides matching TRBD1. The CDR3 is made up of 15 amino acids. Germline V gives CDR1 SEHNR, CDR2 FQNEAQ (reference sequence). Unmatched junction bases numbered 7, after V lost 2 bases and J lost 4 bases. CDR3 DNA (partial): TGTGCCAGCAGCTTATACAGGGGAACGGTCACTGAA. Translation: CASSLYRGTVTE. The full CDR3 is CASSLYRGTVTEAFF.

In this sample, this clone turned up many times. Read sequence stops 3 residues before the CDR3 end, and the germline J gene provides the missing end. The V gene is TRBV20-1, the J gene TRBJ2-7, with a weak D call TRBD2 (6 bases). Germline V lookup: CDR1 DFQATT, CDR2 SNEGSKA (reference sequence). CDR3 size: 16 residues. V was trimmed by 3 bases and J by 3 bases, leaving 21 bases between them. The CDR3 protein is CSARSWRAGTHYEQYF. The CDR3 bases that were read are TGCAGTGCTAGGAGTTGGAGGGCGGGTACGCACTACGAG.

The table lists this clone with many counts. The read halts 3 residues ahead of the CDR3 end, with the missing end drawn from the germline J gene. The gene calls are TRBV12-3 or TRBV12-4 and TRBJ1-6; the match to TRBD1 covers 7 bases. The V gene end was trimmed by 4 bases and the J gene end by 7 bases; junction bases not matched to a gene: 4. The CDR3 sequence is 14 residues long. This chain's CDR3 is CASSYRGKNSPLHF. The CDR3 bases that were read are TGTGCCAGCAGTTACAGGGGAAAAAATTCACCC.

There are many counts of this clone. The covered CDR3 bases are TGCAGTGCTAGGTCGACTAGCGGCACCGGGGAG. It encodes CSARSTSGTGE. The whole CDR3 protein reads CSARSTSGTGELFF. J is TRBJ2-2 and V is TRBV20-1; TRBD2 aligns across 9 bases. Read sequence stops 3 residues before the CDR3 end, and the germline J gene provides the missing end. Germline V gene data show CDR1 as DFQATT and CDR2 as SNEGSKA (reference sequence). The length of the CDR3 is 14 residues. The V gene end was trimmed by 3 bases and the J gene end by 4 bases; junction bases not matched to a gene: 3.

The sample holds many counts of this clone. The read falls 3 residues short of the CDR3 end, and the missing part is taken from the germline J gene. The genes are TRBV5-6 and TRBJ2-2; D possibly corresponds to TRBD1 (6 bases). The CDR3 runs to 15 residues. Germline CDR1 and CDR2: SGHDT and YYEEEE. V lost 3 bases and J lost 2, with 11 bases in between. CDR3 bases read: TGTGCCAGCAGCTCTCGGGACATTAACACCGGGGAG. Residues: CASSSRDINTGE. The whole CDR3 is CASSSRDINTGELFF.

In this sample, this clone turned up a few times. The read halts 3 residues ahead of the CDR3 end, with the missing end drawn from the germline J gene. This chain uses TRBV5-1 with TRBJ2-1; a weak D match, TRBD1 (5 bases). V lost 8 bases and J lost 6, with 18 bases in between. Per the germline V gene, CDR1 is SGHRS and CDR2 is YFSETQ. This CDR3 has 14 residues. Partial CDR3 DNA: TGCGCCAGTGTAGGAACAGGTTCGGCCAATGAG. It specifies CASVGTGSANE. The full-length CDR3 reads as CASVGTGSANEQFF.

This clone was picked up many times. The CDR3 end is not reached by the read, which stops 3 residues before it; the germline J gene fills it in. V is TRBV19 and J is TRBJ1-4, with 7 bases aligning to TRBD1. Germline V lookup: CDR1 LNHDA, CDR2 SQIVND (reference sequence). This CDR3 has 17 residues. Trimming took 5 bases from V and 1 from J; bases not matched to a gene: 10. CDR3 amino acids: CASSLGRQGLTNEKLFF. Incomplete CDR3 DNA: TGTGCCAGTAGTCTCGGCCGACAGGGATTAACTAATGAAAAA.

Ten or more counts support this clone. The read gets to within 3 residues of the CDR3 end, and the germline J gene fills in the rest. The chain carries TRBV2 and TRBJ2-1; D possibly corresponds to TRBD2 (5 bases). Germline loops: CDR1 SNHLY, CDR2 FYNNEI. CDR3 length: 13 amino acids. The V and J ends lost 3 bases and 8 bases respectively, with 11 bases between them. CDR3 loop: CASSEAGWDEQFF. Incomplete CDR3 DNA: TGTGCCAGCAGTGAGGCGGGTTGGGATGAG.

With regard to this clone: The read ends 3 residues before the CDR3 terminus; that terminus is restored from the germline J gene. The chain has TRBV7-9 and TRBJ1-5, with 9 nucleotides matching TRBD1. Germline trimming cut 5 bases from V and 4 bases from J; bases unmatched to any gene: 6. CDR1 is SEHNR and CDR2 is FQNEAQ in the germline V gene (reference sequence). CDR3 size: 15 residues. The CDR3 reads CASSAEDRGNQPQHF. The part of the CDR3 DNA that was read is TGTGCCAGCAGCGCCGAGGACAGGGGAAATCAGCCC.

This clone was found a few times. The covered CDR3 bases are TGCAGTGCTCAGGACAGGGTTTTTATCAATGAG. Translated: CSAQDRVFINE. From start to end, the CDR3 is CSAQDRVFINEQFF. V and J are TRBV20-1 and TRBJ2-1, with 8 bases matching TRBD1. The CDR3 end falls 3 residues outside the read, so it is completed with the germline J gene. The CDR3 spans 14 residues. Per the germline V gene, CDR1 is DFQATT and CDR2 is SNEGSKA (reference sequence). V trimming: 5 bases; J trimming: 6 bases; junction bases outside the gene matches: 9.

This clone has a count of ten or more. The missing CDR3 end, 3 residues past where the read stops, is filled in from the germline J gene. J is TRBJ2-7 and V is TRBV7-6, with 13 bases fitting TRBD2. The germline V gene encodes CDR1 SGHVS and CDR2 FNYEAQ. V gave up 5 bases and J gave up 4 bases; unmatched junction bases: 5. This CDR3 has 15 amino acids. The chain's CDR3 is CASSPLAGGGYEQYF. CDR3 DNA (partial): TGTGCCAGCAGCCCACTAGCGGGAGGGGGGTACGAG.

This clone has a count of ten or more. Read data end 3 residues before the CDR3 end; the end is taken from the germline J gene. V and J are TRBV9 and TRBJ2-7; maybe TRBD1 (6 bases). This CDR3 has 14 residues. Germline V gene sequence: CDR1 SGDLS, CDR2 YYNGEE. The germline V and J ends were trimmed by 2 bases and 3 bases, with 12 bases remaining between them. Incomplete CDR3 DNA: TGTGCCAGCAGCGTGGGGGCGTCCTACTACGAG. As protein: CASSVGASYYE. Given in full, the CDR3 is CASSVGASYYEQYF.